These 12 T cell receptor beta chains were all obtained from the same sample, sequenced in a study of T cell responses to AZD1222 COVID-19 vaccine. Method: immunoSEQ multiplex PCR; TCRdb's copy keeps in-frame clones and lacks some. The sample yields over 150,000 clones, 90% to 95% seen once. The source was peripheral blood, collected 28 days after the second dose of the MenACWY control vaccine. These receptors were obtained from an adult who received the MenACWY meningococcal vaccine as a control.

V is TRBV7-9 and J is TRBJ1-2, with a tentative D call TRBD1 (6 bases). V lost 1 base and J lost 4, with 13 bases in between. The CDR3 is 15 residues long. The germline V gene has CDR1 SEHNR and CDR2 FQNEAQ (reference sequence). CDR3 sequence (DNA): TGTGCCAGCAGCTTAGGTGCAGGGGCAAGCTATGGCTACACCTTC. It is translated as CASSLGAGASYGYTF.

CDR3 bases: TGTGCCAGCAGCCTTCCGGGACAGATTGGAAACACCATATATTTT. Protein sequence: CASSLPGQIGNTIYF. J is TRBJ1-3 and V is TRBV3-1 (or the pseudogene TRBV3-2); 7 bases line up with TRBD1. Germline CDR1 LGHDT, CDR2 YNNKEL (reference sequence). The CDR3 is made up of 15 amino acids. J gave up 3 bases and V 4 bases, and 6 bases lay outside the gene matches.

The J gene is TRBJ2-5, the V gene TRBV6-5; 8 positions match TRBD2. Looked up from germline, CDR1 is MNHEY and CDR2 is SVGAGI. This CDR3 comprises 15 residues. V gave up 5 bases and J gave up 5 bases; unmatched junction bases: 10. CDR3: CASSQLRGGMETQYF. DNA of the CDR3: TGTGCCAGCAGTCAGCTCCGCGGGGGGATGGAGACCCAGTACTTC.

This chain joins TRBV3-1 (or the pseudogene TRBV3-2) and TRBJ1-5; a possible D gene is TRBD1 (5 bases). From germline, CDR1 is LGHDT and CDR2 YNNKEL (reference sequence). V lost 1 base and J lost 7, with 11 bases in between. The CDR3 consists of 14 residues. DNA for the CDR3: TGTGCCAGCAGCCAAGGGGGCGCGAACCAGCCCCAGCATTTT. This translates into CASSQGGANQPQHF.

CDR3 sequence reads: CASNPIGGTGELFF. The CDR3 nucleotides read TGTGCCAGCAACCCGATAGGGGGCACCGGGGAGCTGTTTTTT. The chain carries TRBV6-5 and TRBJ2-2; D is possibly TRBD1 (6 bases). This CDR3 region has 14 residues. Germline assignment: CDR1 MNHEY and CDR2 SVGAGI. V lost 7 bases to trimming and J lost 4 bases, with 13 bases between them.

Turning to this clone: The junction departs from the called germline gene at one end, perhaps through a read error. The CDR3 region has the DNA TGTGTCAGCAGCATCCATAGGGGGGGCAATTCACCCCTCCACTTT. It translates to CVSSIHRGGNSPLHF. The chain combines TRBV11-2 with TRBJ1-6; a weak D match, TRBD1 (6 bases). Germline V gene sequence: CDR1 SGHAT, CDR2 FQNNGV. The CDR3 covers 15 residues.

V and J are TRBV5-1 and TRBJ1-6; D call uncertain. Germline V gives CDR1 SGHRS, CDR2 YFSETQ. The CDR3 spans 13 residues. With 1 base removed from V and 11 bases from J, the gap between germline ends came to 10 bases. The CDR3 region is CASSLRGPPPLHF. The CDR3 bases are TGCGCCAGCAGCTTGCGCGGTCCCCCACCCCTCCACTTT.

The chain combines TRBV6-6 with TRBJ2-5; a weak D match, TRBD2 (6 bases). V was pared by 10 bases and J by 5 bases, with 14 bases between. CDR3 length equals 12 residues. Germline V gene data show CDR1 as MNHNY and CDR2 as SVGAGI (reference sequence). CDR3 in amino acids: CATAGAGETQYF. The CDR3 DNA reads TGTGCCACCGCCGGGGCGGGGGAGACCCAGTACTTC.

The chain joins TRBV11-2 to TRBJ2-7, with 9 bases fitting TRBD1. Trimming at V came to 5 bases and at J to 6 bases, leaving 5 bases not matched to a gene. This CDR3 contains 13 residues. Looked up from germline, CDR1 is SGHAT and CDR2 is FQNNGV. CDR3 DNA: TGTGCCAGCAGCGCGGACAGGGGCCCCGAGCAGTACTTC. This gives the protein CASSADRGPEQYF.

This clone was seen a single time. The chain joins TRBV3-1 (or the pseudogene TRBV3-2) to TRBJ2-7; D gene uncertain. V gave up 3 bases and J gave up 3 bases, with 12 bases separating them. Germline V gene lookup returns CDR1 LGHDT and CDR2 YNNKEL (reference sequence). The CDR3 is 14 amino acids. CDR3 nucleotides: TGTGCCAGCAGCCATCGGGCTGGTGGCTACGAGCAGTACTTC. This sequence encodes CASSHRAGGYEQYF.

The V gene is TRBV4-2, the J gene TRBJ1-2, with D perhaps TRBD1 (6 bases). Germline V lookup: CDR1 LGHNA, CDR2 YNFKEQ. CDR3 length: 16 amino acids. Trimming cost V 5 bases and J 7 bases, with 23 bases left between them. CDR3 region: CASSISGTPNGGGYTF. CDR3 nucleotides: TGTGCCAGCAGCATATCCGGGACACCTAATGGGGGTGGCTACACCTTC.

This sequence joins TRBV9 and TRBJ2-1; D gene uncertain. V was pared by 0 bases and J by 2 bases, with 9 bases between. Germline V lookup: CDR1 SGDLS, CDR2 YYNGEE. The CDR3 extends over 15 amino acids. CDR3 region: CASSVDYSPYNEQFF. CDR3 nucleotides: TGTGCCAGCAGCGTAGATTACAGCCCCTACAATGAGCAGTTCTTC.